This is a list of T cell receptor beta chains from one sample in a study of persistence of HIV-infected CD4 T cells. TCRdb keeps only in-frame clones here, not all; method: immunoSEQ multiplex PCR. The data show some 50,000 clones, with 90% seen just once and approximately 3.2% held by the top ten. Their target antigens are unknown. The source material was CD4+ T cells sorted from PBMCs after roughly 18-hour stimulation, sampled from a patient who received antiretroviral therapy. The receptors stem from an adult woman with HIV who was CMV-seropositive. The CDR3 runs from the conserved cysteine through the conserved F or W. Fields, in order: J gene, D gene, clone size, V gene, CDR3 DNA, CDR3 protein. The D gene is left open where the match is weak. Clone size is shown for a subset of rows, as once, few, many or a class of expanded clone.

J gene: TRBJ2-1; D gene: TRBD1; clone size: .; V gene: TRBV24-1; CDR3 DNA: TGTGCCACCAGTGGGGACAGGGGGAACAATGAGCAGTTCTTC; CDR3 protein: CATSGDRGNNEQFF
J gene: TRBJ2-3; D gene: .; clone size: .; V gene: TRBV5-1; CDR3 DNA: TGCGCCAGCAGCTCGGACAAAGGGACAGATACGCAGTATTTT; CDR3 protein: CASSSDKGTDTQYF
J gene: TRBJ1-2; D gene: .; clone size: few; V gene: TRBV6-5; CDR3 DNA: TGTGCCAGCAGTAGACCTGGGGCTAGCTATGGCTACACCTTC; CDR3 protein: CASSRPGASYGYTF
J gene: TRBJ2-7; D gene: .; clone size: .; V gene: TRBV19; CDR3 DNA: TGTGCCAGTAGTATCAGTGACAGGTCCTACGAGCAGTACTTC; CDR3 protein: CASSISDRSYEQYF
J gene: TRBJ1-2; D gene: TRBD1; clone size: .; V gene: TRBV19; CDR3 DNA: TGTGCCAGTAGCCAGGACAGGGGCGAGGGCTACACCTTC; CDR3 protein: CASSQDRGEGYTF
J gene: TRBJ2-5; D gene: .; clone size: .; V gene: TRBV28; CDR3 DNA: TGTGCCAGCAGCTCGACTGCCAGGGGAGGGGAGACCCAGTACTTC; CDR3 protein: CASSSTARGGETQYF
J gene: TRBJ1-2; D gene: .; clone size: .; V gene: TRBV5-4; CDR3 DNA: TGTGCCAGCAGCTTGGATCAACGGCCATGGATGGACTATGGCTACACCTTC; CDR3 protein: CASSLDQRPWMDYGYTF
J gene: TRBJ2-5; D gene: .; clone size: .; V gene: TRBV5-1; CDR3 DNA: TGCGCCAGCAGCATGCGGGACAGCGTGAGGGAGACCCAGTACTTC; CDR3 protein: CASSMRDSVRETQYF
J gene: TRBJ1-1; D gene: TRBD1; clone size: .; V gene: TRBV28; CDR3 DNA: TGTGCCAGCGGGACAGTTTTGAACACTGAAGCTTTCTTT; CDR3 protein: CASGTVLNTEAFF
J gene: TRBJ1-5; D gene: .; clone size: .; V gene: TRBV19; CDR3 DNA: TGTGCCAGTAGTATAGATCAGGACCTATCCAATCAGCCCCAGCATTTT; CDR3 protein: CASSIDQDLSNQPQHF
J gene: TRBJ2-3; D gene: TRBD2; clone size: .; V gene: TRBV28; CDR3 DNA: TGTGCCAGCAGTTTATGGCAACTAGCGTATCGCACAGATACGCAGTATTTT; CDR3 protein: CASSLWQLAYRTDTQYF
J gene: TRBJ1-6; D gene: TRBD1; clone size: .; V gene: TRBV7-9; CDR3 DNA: TGTGCCAGCAGCTTAAAGGGACAGGGCGACTCACCCCTCCACTTT; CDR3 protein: CASSLKGQGDSPLHF
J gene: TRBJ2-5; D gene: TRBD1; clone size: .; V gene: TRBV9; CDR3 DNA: TGTGCCAGCAGAATCAGGGGGCCGAGGACGTCTAGGGAGACCCAGTACTTC; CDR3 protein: CASRIRGPRTSRETQYF
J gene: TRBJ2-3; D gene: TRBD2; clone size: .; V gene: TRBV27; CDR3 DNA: TGTGCCAGCAGCCTGGGACTAGCGGGAAACACAGATACGCAGTATTTT; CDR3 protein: CASSLGLAGNTDTQYF
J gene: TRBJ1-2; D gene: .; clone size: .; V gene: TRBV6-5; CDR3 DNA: TGTGCCAGCAGGCCCGGAGACGGTGGCTACACCTTC; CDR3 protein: CASRPGDGGYTF
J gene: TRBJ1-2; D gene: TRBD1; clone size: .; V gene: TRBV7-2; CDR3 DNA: TGTGCCAGCAGCTTGGGACAGGGCCATGGCTACACCTTC; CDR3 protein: CASSLGQGHGYTF
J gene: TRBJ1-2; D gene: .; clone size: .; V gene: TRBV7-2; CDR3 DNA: TGTGCCAGCAGCTCCCCCGGCAGGGGCCTTTATGGCTACACCTTC; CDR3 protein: CASSSPGRGLYGYTF
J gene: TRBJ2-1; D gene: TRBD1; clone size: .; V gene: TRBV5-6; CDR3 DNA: TGTGCCAGCAGCTTGGACAGGGGTGATGAGCAGTTCTTC; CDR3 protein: CASSLDRGDEQFF